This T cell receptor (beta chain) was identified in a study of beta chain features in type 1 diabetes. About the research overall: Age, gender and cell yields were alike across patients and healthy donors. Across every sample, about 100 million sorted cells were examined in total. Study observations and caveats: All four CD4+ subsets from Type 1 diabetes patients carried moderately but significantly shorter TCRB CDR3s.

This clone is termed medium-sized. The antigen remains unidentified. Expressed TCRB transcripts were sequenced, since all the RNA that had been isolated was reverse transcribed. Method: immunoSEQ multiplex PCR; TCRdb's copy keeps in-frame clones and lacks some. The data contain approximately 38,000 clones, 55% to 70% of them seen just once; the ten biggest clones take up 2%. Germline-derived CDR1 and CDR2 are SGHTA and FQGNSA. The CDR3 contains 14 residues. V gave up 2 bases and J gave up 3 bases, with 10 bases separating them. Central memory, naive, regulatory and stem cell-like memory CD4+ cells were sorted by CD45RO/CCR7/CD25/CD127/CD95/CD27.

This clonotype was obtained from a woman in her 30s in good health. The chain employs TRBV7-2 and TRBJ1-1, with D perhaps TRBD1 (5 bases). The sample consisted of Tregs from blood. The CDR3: CASSLPGGDTEAFF. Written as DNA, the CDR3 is TGTGCCAGCAGCTTACCCGGGGGGGACACTGAAGCTTTCTTT.